This entry features one T cell receptor beta chain sequence. Antigen specificity is unknown. This specimen comes from a study of cytomegalovirus exposure and HLA in healthy donors. Study-level findings and limits: There were 150 to 200 TCR beta chains listed as cytomegalovirus-associated. The authors later linked a missense DCLRE1C variant to TCR beta V- and J-gene trimming. TCR association rates varied by HLA locus in a later analysis, with DRB1 highest and HLA-C lowest.

Germline V gene sequence: CDR1 LNHDA, CDR2 SQIVND (reference sequence). The CDR3 contains 13 residues. Trimming shortened V by 10 bases and J by 3 bases, and 10 bases separated the two germline ends. The PCR was carried out with 60 Vbeta primers and 13 Jbeta primers. Some clones are missing from TCRdb's copy, which holds only in-frame ones; the method was immunoSEQ multiplex PCR. The table shows roughly 200,000 clones, with around a tenth occurring only once. The clonotype comes from a woman aged 25 to 39 in good health and CMV-seropositive. The sequencing sample was made of PBMCs. The genes are TRBV19 and TRBJ2-6; no definite D call. CDR3: CATRLGGANVLTF. The CDR3 nucleotides are TGTGCCACCAGGTTGGGTGGGGCCAACGTCCTGACTTTC. Supplemented by reference TRBV19 and TRBJ2-6, the full variable domain reads DGGITQSPKYLFRKEGQNVTLSCEQNLNHDAMYWYRQDPGQGLRLIYYSQIVNDFQKGDIAEGYSVSREKKESFPLTVTSAQKNPTAFYLCATRLGGANVLTFGAGSRLTVL.